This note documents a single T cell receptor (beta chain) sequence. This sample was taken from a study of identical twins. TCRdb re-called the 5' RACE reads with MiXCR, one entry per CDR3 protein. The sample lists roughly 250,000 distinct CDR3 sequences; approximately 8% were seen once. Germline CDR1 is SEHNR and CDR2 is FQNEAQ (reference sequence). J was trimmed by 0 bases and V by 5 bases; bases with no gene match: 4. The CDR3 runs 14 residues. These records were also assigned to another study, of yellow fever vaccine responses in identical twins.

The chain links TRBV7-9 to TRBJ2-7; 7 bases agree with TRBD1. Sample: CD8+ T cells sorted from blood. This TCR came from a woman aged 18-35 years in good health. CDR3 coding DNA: TGTGCCAGCAGCACAGGACAGGACTCCTACGAGCAGTACTTC. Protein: CASSTGQDSYEQYF.